Shown below are 6 T cell receptor beta chains from a single sample sequenced in a study of Ad26.COV2.S vaccination and SARS-CoV-2 variants. Profiled with immunoSEQ multiplex PCR; TCRdb holds only in-frame clones, not every one. The sample lists about 320,000 clones; 85% to 90% were seen once. Treatment defined: roughly 20 received Ad26.COV2.S at low or high dose, single or two shots; roughly five received placebo; per-sample allocation not given. Vaccine and placebo recipients were sampled on day 63 after the first injection. The sample consisted of peripheral blood, taken in a trial of Ad26.COV2.S vaccine versus placebo. The receptor set was obtained from a person aged 18-60 years who received the Ad26.COV2.S COVID-19 vaccine or a placebo.

The chain is built from TRBV7-3 and TRBJ2-1; the D gene is possibly TRBD1 (5 bases). The CDR3 consists of 15 residues. Trimming took 2 bases from V and 4 from J, leaving 12 bases between them. Germline V gene lookup returns CDR1 SGHTA and CDR2 FQGTGA. CDR3 amino acids: CASSLSGPVYNEQFF. Here the CDR3 DNA reads TGTGCCAGCAGCTTATCAGGGCCCGTTTACAATGAGCAGTTCTTC.

The chain uses TRBV7-9 and TRBJ2-1; unclear D gene. This CDR3 spans 13 amino acids. V lost 4 bases and J 7 bases, leaving 11 bases between the germline ends. Germline CDR1 reads SEHNR; CDR2 reads FQNEAQ (reference sequence). DNA of the CDR3: TGTGCCAGCAGCTCATATGTGGGGAATGAGCAGTTCTTC. Protein sequence: CASSSYVGNEQFF.

This sequence joins TRBV5-8 and TRBJ2-1; 9 nucleotides align to TRBD1. J was trimmed by 5 bases and V by 5 bases; bases with no gene match: 5. Germline CDR1 and CDR2: SGHTS and YDEGEE. The CDR3 is made up of 14 amino acids. CDR3 residues: CASSSGQGHNEQFF. Here the CDR3 DNA reads TGTGCCAGCAGTTCGGGACAGGGACACAATGAGCAGTTCTTC.

The genes are TRBV6-2 or TRBV6-3 and TRBJ1-1; maybe TRBD1 (5 bases). The CDR3 extends over 17 amino acids. Germline CDR1 and CDR2: MNHEY and SVGEGT. Trimming pared 0 bases from V and 0 bases from J, leaving 14 bases between. The CDR3, as DNA: TGTGCCAGCAGTTACTCCAGGGACCCCCTCTTGAACACTGAAGCTTTCTTT. Translation: CASSYSRDPLLNTEAFF.

The V and J genes are TRBV5-1 and TRBJ2-7; D not certain. The CDR3 loop spans 13 amino acids. V lost 1 base and J lost 7, with 12 bases in between. In germline, CDR1 is SGHRS, CDR2 YFSETQ. The CDR3 DNA reads TGCGCCAGCAGCTTGAATGGGGTTGGGGAGCAGTACTTC. It specifies CASSLNGVGEQYF.

The gene calls are TRBV20-1 and TRBJ1-5, with D hard to call. V was cut by 5 bases and J by 10 bases, with 9 bases left in between. The germline CDR1 and CDR2 sequences are DFQATT and SNEGSKA (reference sequence). The CDR3 is 10 amino acids. The DNA for the CDR3 is TGCAGTGCTTCCGACAACCCCCAGCATTTT. Amino acids: CSASDNPQHF.